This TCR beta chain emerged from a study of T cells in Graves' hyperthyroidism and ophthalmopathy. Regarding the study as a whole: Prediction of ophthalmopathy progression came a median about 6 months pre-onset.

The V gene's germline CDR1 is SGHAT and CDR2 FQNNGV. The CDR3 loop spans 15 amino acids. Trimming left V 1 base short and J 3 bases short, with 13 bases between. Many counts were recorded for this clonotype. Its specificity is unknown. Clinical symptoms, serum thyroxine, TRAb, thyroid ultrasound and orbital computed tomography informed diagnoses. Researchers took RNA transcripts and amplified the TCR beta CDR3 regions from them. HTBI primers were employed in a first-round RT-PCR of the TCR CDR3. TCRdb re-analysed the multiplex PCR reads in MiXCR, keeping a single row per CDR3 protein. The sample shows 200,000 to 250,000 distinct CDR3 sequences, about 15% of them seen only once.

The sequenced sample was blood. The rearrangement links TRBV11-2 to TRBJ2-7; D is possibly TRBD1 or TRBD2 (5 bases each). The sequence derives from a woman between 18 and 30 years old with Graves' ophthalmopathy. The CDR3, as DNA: TGTGCCAGCAGCTTAGGGGACCTTCAGTACTACGAGCAGTACTTC. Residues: CASSLGDLQYYEQYF.